The 28 T cell receptor beta chains below come from one sample, sequenced in a study of identical twins. TCRdb re-called the 5' RACE reads with MiXCR, one entry per CDR3 protein. Of about 530,000 distinct CDR3 sequences in the sample, around 20% were seen once. This sample also belongs to another study, concerning yellow fever vaccine responses in identical twins.

Sample: CD4+ T cells sorted from blood. The receptors here all came from a woman in her late teens or twenties in good health.

This clonotype was detected a few times. The CDR3 DNA reads TGTGCCAGCACCAACCCGGGGGGGCATGGCTACACCTTC. Amino acid sequence: CASTNPGGHGYTF. The chain employs TRBV7-9 and TRBJ1-2; possible D gene TRBD1, 6 bases. The V gene lost 7 bases and the J gene lost 6 bases, with 15 bases spanning the gap. Germline V gene data show CDR1 as SEHNR and CDR2 as FQNEAQ (reference sequence). The CDR3 has 13 amino acids.

A few counts support this clonotype. V gene TRBV6-1 combines with J gene TRBJ2-3; the D gene is possibly TRBD2 (6 bases). The CDR3 covers 13 residues. V was clipped by 7 bases and J by 2 bases, with 10 bases between them. Germline V lookup: CDR1 MNHNS, CDR2 SASEGT. CDR3 coding DNA: TGTGCCAGCAAACGGGGGTACACAGATACGCAGTATTTT. It is translated as CASKRGYTDTQYF.

This clonotype has more than one count but fewer than ten. The chain employs TRBV24-1 and TRBJ2-3, with a tentative D call TRBD1 (5 bases). CDR3 length: 15 residues. Trimming shortened V by 3 bases and J by 6 bases, and 15 bases separated the two germline ends. The germline V gene encodes CDR1 KGHDR and CDR2 SFDVKD. The chain's CDR3 is CATSDRNRGTDTQYF. The CDR3 region has the DNA TGTGCCACCAGTGATCGCAATAGGGGTACGGATACGCAGTATTTT.

There are a few counts of this clonotype. V gene TRBV7-3 combines with J gene TRBJ2-3; 8 bases match TRBD2. The germline V gene has CDR1 SGHTA and CDR2 FQGTGA. V dropped 5 bases and J dropped 0; count of bases not matched to a gene: 19. The CDR3 sequence is 20 residues long. CDR3 bases: TGTGCCAGCAGCATTATGGGGCGGGAGGCTCATTCGACTAGCACAGATACGCAGTATTTT. As protein: CASSIMGREAHSTSTDTQYF.

The rearrangement joins TRBV7-9 to TRBJ1-1; 7 bases align to TRBD1. Trimming at V came to 6 bases and at J to 7 bases, leaving 5 bases not matched to a gene. Germline V gene data show CDR1 as SEHNR and CDR2 as FQNEAQ (reference sequence). This CDR3 spans 12 amino acids. The CDR3 loop reads CASSLQGIEAFF. CDR3 nucleotides: TGTGCCAGCAGTTTACAGGGGATTGAAGCTTTCTTT.

This clonotype was seen repeatedly, ten times or more. V is TRBV6-1 and J is TRBJ2-1; 11 nucleotides align to TRBD2. Germline V gives CDR1 MNHNS, CDR2 SASEGT. Trimming took 6 bases from V and 7 from J; bases not matched to a gene: 11. There are 16 residues in the CDR3. The CDR3 DNA sequence: TGTGCCAGCAGCAGCCCTAGCGGGGGGAAGAGGAATGAGCAGTTCTTC. It specifies CASSSPSGGKRNEQFF.

V usage is TRBV3-1 and J usage is TRBJ2-5; the D call may be TRBD1 or TRBD2 (5 bases each). The length of the CDR3 is 12 residues. Per germline, CDR1 LGHDT and CDR2 YNNKEL (reference sequence). With 1 base removed from V and 8 bases from J, the gap between germline ends came to 8 bases. The CDR3 DNA follows: TGTGCCAGCAGCCAAGGTGGGACCACCCAGTACTTC. The encoded protein is CASSQGGTTQYF.

The chain uses TRBV2 and TRBJ2-3; 7 bases fit TRBD2. The germline V gene has CDR1 SNHLY and CDR2 FYNNEI. V trimming: 9 bases; J trimming: 4 bases; junction bases outside the gene matches: 10. The CDR3 contains 14 residues. DNA for the CDR3: TGTGCCAGGGAGCGGGATCGATTTCCAGATACGCAGTATTTT. It encodes CARERDRFPDTQYF.

This clonotype was counted ten times or more. The V gene is TRBV12-3 or TRBV12-4, the J gene TRBJ1-1; maybe TRBD1 (5 bases). The ends were cut back, 5 bases at V and 1 base at J, with 11 bases in the middle. The CDR3 has 14 amino acids. In DNA form, the CDR3 reads TGTGCCAGCAGTCCCCAGGGTTGGAACACTGAAGCTTTCTTT. Protein: CASSPQGWNTEAFF.

This clonotype showed up just once. The chain joins TRBV10-3 to TRBJ2-1, with 9 nucleotides matching TRBD2. V lost 5 bases and J lost 4; bases outside the gene matches: 3. The CDR3 loop spans 14 amino acids. CDR1 ENHRY and CDR2 SYGVKD come from the germline V gene. This CDR3 is CAISRLAEYNEQFF. The CDR3 bases are TGTGCCATCAGTCGACTAGCGGAGTACAATGAGCAGTTCTTC.

This clonotype was detected only a few times. Here the CDR3 reads CASMNRGMSGANVLTF. For the CDR3, the DNA is TGCGCCAGCATGAACAGGGGAATGTCTGGGGCCAACGTCCTGACTTTC. The chain employs TRBV5-1 and TRBJ2-6; 7 bases fit TRBD1. The V gene end was trimmed by 6 bases and the J gene end by 1 base; junction bases not matched to a gene: 7. This CDR3 is built from 16 residues. Looked up from germline, CDR1 is SGHRS and CDR2 is YFSETQ.

The chain is built from TRBV7-2 and TRBJ2-2; 9 positions match TRBD2. V lost 4 bases, J lost 7 bases, and 10 bases stayed unmatched. This CDR3 is built from 16 residues. In germline, CDR1 is SGHTA, CDR2 FQGNSA. CDR3 nucleotide sequence: TGTGCCAGCAGCTCTAGCGGGGCCTTGAAGCACGGGGAGCTGTTTTTT. This sequence encodes CASSSSGALKHGELFF.

The chain links TRBV9 to TRBJ2-3; unclear D gene. The V and J ends lost 3 bases and 9 bases respectively, with 11 bases between them. Germline V gives CDR1 SGDLS, CDR2 YYNGEE. The CDR3 loop spans 12 amino acids. The CDR3, as DNA: TGTGCCAGCAGCGCCGAAGTAGGGACGCAGTATTTT. Amino acids: CASSAEVGTQYF.

This clonotype came up a few times. The rearrangement links TRBV20-1 to TRBJ2-1; 10 bases line up with TRBD1. With 4 bases clipped from V and 5 bases from J, the junction kept 2 bases outside the gene matches. Per germline, CDR1 DFQATT and CDR2 SNEGSKA (reference sequence). The CDR3 spans 13 residues. CDR3 bases: TGCAGTGCTAAGGGACAGGGGAACAATGAGCAGTTCTTC. As protein: CSAKGQGNNEQFF.

The chain has TRBV5-1 and TRBJ2-3; 9 bases align to TRBD2. From germline, CDR1 is SGHRS and CDR2 YFSETQ. J was trimmed by 3 bases and V by 3 bases; bases with no gene match: 8. The CDR3 sequence is 16 residues long. CDR3 region: CASSSTVGLATDTQYF. The DNA of the CDR3 is TGCGCCAGCAGCTCCACCGTGGGACTAGCAACAGATACGCAGTATTTT.

The chain combines TRBV6-5 with TRBJ2-7; 9 nucleotides align to TRBD2. In germline, CDR1 is MNHEY, CDR2 SVGAGI. The CDR3 totals 15 residues. Trimming at V came to 2 bases and at J to 3 bases, leaving 5 bases not matched to a gene. In DNA, the CDR3 is TGTGCCAGCAGTTACGTGGCGGGAGGGGACTACGAGCAGTACTTC. Translation gives CASSYVAGGDYEQYF.

The V call is TRBV20-1, the J call TRBJ2-2; D possibly corresponds to TRBD1 (6 bases). Germline assignment: CDR1 DFQATT and CDR2 SNEGSKA (reference sequence). The V gene lost 0 bases and the J gene lost 1 base, with 12 bases spanning the gap. There are 16 residues in the CDR3. The CDR3 region has the DNA TGCAGTGCTAGAGATCGAGGGGACAAGAACACCGGGGAGCTGTTTTTT. Protein: CSARDRGDKNTGELFF.

This clonotype was seen only a few times. V usage is TRBV28 and J usage is TRBJ2-3, with D unclear. The CDR3 length is 13 residues. Germline CDR1 MDHEN, CDR2 SYDVKM. V was trimmed by 1 base and J by 5 bases, leaving 7 bases between them. CDR3 DNA sequence: TGTGCCAGCAGTTTATATCCAGAAGATACGCAGTATTTT. It specifies CASSLYPEDTQYF.

This clonotype was recorded a few times. The chain is built from TRBV12-3 or TRBV12-4 and TRBJ2-5; D is undetermined. V dropped 5 bases and J dropped 0 bases, with 4 bases sitting between them. This CDR3 has 12 amino acids. The CDR3 region is CASSTYQETQYF. CDR3 bases: TGTGCCAGCAGTACCTACCAAGAGACCCAGTACTTC.

The genes are TRBV20-1 and TRBJ2-1; no clear D. The CDR3 has 16 amino acids. CDR1 and CDR2 (germline): DFQATT, SNEGSKA (reference sequence). V lost 7 bases and J 0 bases, leaving 19 bases between the germline ends. This chain's CDR3 is CSVTDVSGYSYNEQFF. In nucleotides, the CDR3 is TGCAGTGTTACGGATGTGTCAGGATACTCCTACAATGAGCAGTTCTTC.

There are a few counts of this clonotype. The rearrangement links TRBV20-1 to TRBJ1-2; D unclear. CDR3 length: 13 residues. Trimming stripped 0 bases from V and 9 bases from J, with 14 bases between. CDR1 and CDR2 (germline): DFQATT, SNEGSKA (reference sequence). CDR3 DNA: TGCAGTGCTAGAGATGTTTTCGGGGTCAGCTACACCTTC. Protein sequence: CSARDVFGVSYTF.

There are a few counts of this clonotype. V and J are TRBV12-3 or TRBV12-4 and TRBJ1-1, with 8 nucleotides matching TRBD1. The CDR3 extends over 15 amino acids. V gave up 8 bases and J gave up 0 bases; unmatched junction bases: 8. In DNA, the CDR3 is TGTGCCAGCGCCGCGGACAGGGAACTGAACACTGAAGCTTTCTTT. It specifies CASAADRELNTEAFF.

The chain recombines TRBV7-9 with TRBJ1-1; TRBD1 aligns across 9 bases. Per germline, CDR1 SEHNR and CDR2 FQNEAQ (reference sequence). Trimming cost V 7 bases and J 3 bases; bases outside gene matches: 9. The CDR3 is 15 amino acids. Written as DNA, the CDR3 is TGTGCCAGCAACGCCCCGGACAGGGGATACACTGAAGCTTTCTTT. It translates to CASNAPDRGYTEAFF.

Only a few counts were recorded for this clonotype. The V and J genes are TRBV5-5 and TRBJ2-2; D unresolved. The V gene lost 0 bases and the J gene lost 7 bases, with 16 bases spanning the gap. The germline V gene has CDR1 SGHKS and CDR2 YYEKEE (reference sequence). The CDR3 totals 16 residues. Here the CDR3 DNA reads TGTGCCAGCAGCTTGGTGTTGGCTAGTTCGAACGGGGAGCTGTTTTTT. Translating it yields CASSLVLASSNGELFF.

The V call is TRBV20-1, the J call TRBJ2-3; 9 bases agree with TRBD2. Germline assignment: CDR1 DFQATT and CDR2 SNEGSKA (reference sequence). The ends lost 4 bases at V and 2 bases at J; junction bases unmatched: 7. This CDR3 spans 15 amino acids. CDR3 amino acids: CSAKGSGGLTDTQYF. DNA for the CDR3: TGCAGTGCTAAGGGTAGCGGGGGCCTCACAGATACGCAGTATTTT.

The J gene is TRBJ1-6, the V gene TRBV7-9; D is unresolved. CDR3 length: 14 residues. Germline CDR1 reads SEHNR; CDR2 reads FQNEAQ (reference sequence). Trimming pared 0 bases from V and 11 bases from J, leaving 11 bases between. In nucleotides, the CDR3 is TGTGCCAGCAGCTTAGCGTCTGGGTTAACACCCCTCCACTTT. Its protein product is CASSLASGLTPLHF.

This clonotype appeared a few times. The chain carries TRBV12-3 or TRBV12-4 and TRBJ1-1, with a possible D match to TRBD1 (5 bases). The CDR3 length is 13 residues. The ends were cut back, 7 bases at V and 5 bases at J, with 14 bases in the middle. The CDR3 loop is CASTLRGRTEAFF. Here the CDR3 DNA reads TGTGCCAGCACCCTGCGGGGGAGGACTGAAGCTTTCTTT.

This clonotype was recorded a few times. The chain has TRBV6-1 and TRBJ2-1; TRBD2 agrees at 12 bases. The ends lost 4 bases at V and 1 base at J; junction bases unmatched: 17. This CDR3 spans 21 amino acids. Germline CDR1 reads MNHNS; CDR2 reads SASEGT. CDR3 in DNA: TGTGCCAGCAGTGGGGCTCGACTAGCGGGAGAGGTCATAGGATCCTACAATGAGCAGTTCTTC. Protein: CASSGARLAGEVIGSYNEQFF.